The 19 T cell receptor beta chains presented below share a single source sample, sequenced in a study of vaccination effects on CD4 cells after COVID-19. These receptors' targets are unknown. The repertoire was sequenced with immunoSEQ multiplex PCR; TCRdb's copy has only in-frame clones and lacks some. The sample carries around 69,000 clones, around 70% recorded once. Expansion of antigen-specific CD4+ T cells with viral peptide pools was carried out by the ViraFEST assay before sequencing. Culture lasted around eleven days before CD4+ T cell isolation. Two doses of BNT162b2 or mRNA-1273 vaccine were administered to participants. Sequences were derived from CD4+ T cells from PBMCs cultured with HCoV-229E spike peptides, sampled after COVID-19 vaccination. These receptors all come from a human donor who received a COVID-19 vaccine.

The rearrangement uses TRBV7-2 and TRBJ2-1; the D gene is possibly TRBD2 (5 bases). The V and J ends lost 5 bases and 9 bases respectively, with 14 bases between them. CDR1 SGHTA and CDR2 FQGNSA come from the germline V gene. The CDR3 extends over 13 amino acids. The CDR3, as DNA: TGTGCCAGCAGCACCCGGAGGTGGAGTGAGCAGTTCTTC. Its protein product is CASSTRRWSEQFF.

This sequence joins TRBV11-2 and TRBJ1-2; TRBD1 agrees at 8 bases. V lost 5 bases, J lost 0 bases, and 2 bases stayed unmatched. CDR1 is SGHAT and CDR2 is FQNNGV in the germline V gene. The CDR3 is made up of 14 amino acids. CDR3 nucleotides: TGTGCCAGCAGCCCGGACAGGGCTAACTATGGCTACACCTTC. The encoded protein is CASSPDRANYGYTF.

The chain joins TRBV19 to TRBJ2-1; D is possibly TRBD1 or TRBD2 (6 bases each). V lost 6 bases and J 5 bases, leaving 20 bases between the germline ends. CDR1 and CDR2 from the germline V gene are LNHDA and SQIVND (reference sequence). This CDR3 has 16 residues. The CDR3 region has the DNA TGTGCCAGTAGCAGCCTAGCAAGGGGGGTCAACAATGAGCAGTTCTTC. Translating gives CASSSLARGVNNEQFF.

V usage is TRBV5-1 and J usage is TRBJ2-1; 8 bases are a match to TRBD1. CDR3 length: 15 residues. Losses at the gene ends were 0 bases for V and 2 bases for J; bases not matched to a gene: 1. Germline CDR1 is SGHRS and CDR2 is YFSETQ. The CDR3 reads CASSLAQGAYNEQFF. Here the CDR3 DNA reads TGCGCCAGCAGCTTGGCACAGGGGGCCTACAATGAGCAGTTCTTC.

The chain employs TRBV18 and TRBJ2-7; 10 bases map to TRBD1. This CDR3 has 14 residues. J lost 2 bases, V lost 2 bases, and 0 bases had no gene match. Germline CDR1 KGHSH, CDR2 LQKENI. Here the CDR3 DNA reads TGTGCCAGCTCACCAGGGACAGGGGCCTACGAGCAGTACGTC. Translating gives CASSPGTGAYEQYV.

The table lists this clone with a count of one. The chain employs TRBV10-3 and TRBJ1-2, with TRBD1 identical over 8 bases. Germline CDR1 ENHRY, CDR2 SYGVKD. This CDR3 contains 15 residues. Trimming took 4 bases from V and 3 from J; bases not matched to a gene: 7. CDR3 in DNA: TGTGCCATCAGTGCGACTGGACAGGGAGACTATGGCTACACCTTC. It specifies CAISATGQGDYGYTF.

This clone was seen only a few times. V is TRBV19 and J is TRBJ1-5, with D unclear. Germline V gives CDR1 LNHDA, CDR2 SQIVND (reference sequence). V lost 1 base and J lost 6, with 4 bases in between. The length of the CDR3 is 12 residues. DNA of the CDR3: TGTGCCAGTAGTATAGGCAGTCAGCCCCAGCATTTT. Translating gives CASSIGSQPQHF.

This clone was observed a few times. The rearrangement uses TRBV7-2 and TRBJ2-1; possibly TRBD1 for D (6 bases). The CDR3 spans 13 residues. V dropped 4 bases and J dropped 12 bases, with 16 bases sitting between them. Germline-derived CDR1 and CDR2 are SGHTA and FQGNSA. The CDR3 protein is CASSSTPGTPQFF. CDR3 DNA: TGTGCCAGCAGCTCAACTCCCGGGACACCGCAGTTCTTC.

The chain recombines TRBV2 with TRBJ1-4; D call uncertain. The germline gives CDR1 SNHLY, CDR2 FYNNEI. Deletions cut 2 bases from V and 5 bases from J, with 9 bases between. The CDR3 is 14 residues long. The CDR3 DNA follows: TGTGCCAGCAGTGAACCCGGGAACAATGAAAAACTGTTTTTT. Amino acid sequence: CASSEPGNNEKLFF.

This clone was counted a single time. The V gene is TRBV30, the J gene TRBJ1-5; 9 bases map to TRBD1. CDR3 length: 14 amino acids. Per germline, CDR1 GTSNPN and CDR2 SVGIG (reference sequence). Trimming cost V 6 bases and J 6 bases; bases outside gene matches: 9. The CDR3 spells CACVGTGLGQPQHF. The DNA for the CDR3 is TGTGCCTGTGTTGGGACAGGGCTTGGTCAGCCCCAGCATTTT. Filled out from reference TRBV30 and TRBJ1-5, the complete variable domain reads SQTIHQWPATLVQPVGSPLSLECTVEGTSNPNLYWYRQAAGRGLQLLFYSVGIGQISSEVPQNLSASRPQDRQFILSSKKLLLSDSGFYLCACVGTGLGQPQHFGDGTRLSIL.

This clone was counted between two and nine times. The chain carries TRBV7-9 and TRBJ1-2, with D unclear. V lost 1 base to trimming and J lost 6 bases, with 9 bases between them. CDR1 is SEHNR, CDR2 FQNEAQ, per germline (reference sequence). The CDR3 spans 13 residues. CDR3 in amino acids: CASSLVESHGYTF. The CDR3 nucleotides read TGTGCCAGCAGCTTAGTTGAGAGCCATGGCTACACCTTC. Drawing the rest from reference TRBV7-9 and TRBJ1-2, the complete variable domain is DTGVSQNPRHKITKRGQNVTFRCDPISEHNRLYWYRQTLGQGPEFLTYFQNEAQLEKSRLLSDRFSAERPKGSFSTLEIQRTEQGDSAMYLCASSLVESHGYTFGSGTRLTVV.

This clone showed up just a few times. The V gene is TRBV5-1, the J gene TRBJ2-1; perhaps TRBD1 as D (5 bases). The CDR3 runs 15 residues. Trimming removed 0 bases at V and 4 bases at J, with 11 bases between. The germline CDR1 and CDR2 sequences are SGHRS and YFSETQ. In DNA, the CDR3 is TGCGCCAGCAGCTTGGATGGGGCATCATACAATGAGCAGTTCTTC. Its protein is CASSLDGASYNEQFF. The variable domain in full, completed from reference TRBV5-1 and TRBJ2-1, reads KAGVTQTPRYLIKTRGQQVTLSCSPISGHRSVSWYQQTPGQGLQFLFEYFSETQRNKGNFPGRFSGRQFSNSRSEMNVSTLELGDSALYLCASSLDGASYNEQFFGPGTRLTVL.

This clone turned up a few times. The chain has TRBV6-6 and TRBJ1-6, with D hard to call. Germline values: CDR1 MNHNY, CDR2 SVGAGI (reference sequence). V shed 7 bases and J shed 10 bases, with 11 bases lying between them. CDR3 length: 12 residues. This CDR3 reads CASIGVGSPLHF. DNA of the CDR3: TGTGCCAGCATCGGGGTGGGCTCACCCCTCCACTTT.

The chain uses TRBV2 and TRBJ2-5, with no clear D. CDR1 SNHLY and CDR2 FYNNEI come from the germline V gene. The CDR3 is 14 residues long. Trimming pared 4 bases from V and 5 bases from J, leaving 14 bases between. The DNA of the CDR3 is TGTGCCAGCAGTGCAACAGCGAGGCGGGAGACCCAGTACTTC. Translation: CASSATARRETQYF.

J is TRBJ2-7 and V is TRBV3-1 (or the pseudogene TRBV3-2); TRBD1 aligns across 7 bases. CDR1 and CDR2 from the germline V gene are LGHDT and YNNKEL (reference sequence). This CDR3 spans 14 amino acids. J gave up 6 bases and V 2 bases, and 7 bases lay outside the gene matches. In DNA, the CDR3 is TGTGCCAGCAGCCAATACCGGGACAGCACCGAGCAGTACGTC. Its protein is CASSQYRDSTEQYV.

This chain joins TRBV5-6 and TRBJ2-7; D is ambiguous. V was pared by 4 bases and J by 2 bases, with 10 bases between. CDR1 and CDR2 (germline): SGHDT, YYEEEE. This CDR3 is 13 amino acids long. The CDR3 bases are TGTGCCAGCAGCGTCGAAAAAACCTACGAGCAGTACGTC. This sequence encodes CASSVEKTYEQYV.

The chain uses TRBV10-1 and TRBJ2-3; 9 bases fit TRBD1. CDR1 WNHNN and CDR2 SYGVQD come from the germline V gene (reference sequence). The CDR3 covers 15 residues. The junction had 6 bases not matched to a gene; V was cut back by 3 bases and J by 5 bases. In DNA, the CDR3 is TGCGCCAGCAGTGAACAGGGACAGGGAATAGATACGCAGTATTTT. Translation: CASSEQGQGIDTQYF.

This clone has only one observation. This chain links TRBV19 with TRBJ1-4; D is undetermined. V was pared by 4 bases and J by 4 bases, with 13 bases between. This CDR3 spans 15 amino acids. The germline V gene encodes CDR1 LNHDA and CDR2 SQIVND (reference sequence). CDR3 in amino acids: CASSRKGGGNEKLFF. CDR3 sequence (DNA): TGTGCCAGTAGTAGAAAGGGAGGCGGTAATGAAAAACTGTTTTTT.

This clone was counted a few times. The chain couples TRBV5-6 to TRBJ1-1; D not certain. V lost 4 bases, J lost 2 bases, and 9 bases lay in between. CDR3 length: 13 amino acids. From germline, CDR1 is SGHDT and CDR2 YYEEEE. The CDR3 region has the DNA TGTGCCAGCAGCCCCGTACGTAACACTGAAGCTTTCTTT. Protein: CASSPVRNTEAFF.